Described below is a single T cell receptor beta chain sequence and its context. Its antigen is unknown. This sample was taken from a study of T cells after yellow fever vaccination. 5'RACE template switching produced TCR cDNA carrying a universal primer site and UMIs. TCRdb passed the 5' RACE reads through MiXCR, listing each CDR3 protein once. The table shows about 580,000 distinct CDR3 sequences, with about a sixth occurring only once. Trimming cost V 5 bases and J 5 bases, with 15 bases left between them. CDR1 and CDR2 (germline): SGHTA, FQGNSA. The CDR3 runs 14 residues. Study-wide points: Bulk-population clonotypes that are abundant could appear as contaminants in FACS-sorted repertoires. Clones from primary vaccination mostly reappeared after the booster (roughly 97% CD4, around 90% CD8).

J is TRBJ2-5 and V is TRBV7-2, with D maybe TRBD2 (6 bases). The sample was PBMCs, taken around 5 days after the first yellow fever vaccination. The sequence was collected from a man younger than 30 who received the YFV17D yellow fever vaccine. The CDR3 loop reads CASSTTLATETQYF. CDR3 nucleotide sequence: TGTGCCAGCAGCACCACTCTAGCGACGGAGACCCAGTACTTC.